Following are 9 T cell receptor beta chains from one sample sequenced in a study of T cells in Graves' hyperthyroidism and ophthalmopathy. Amplification of TCR beta CDR3 regions used RNA as the template. The HTBI primer set drove a first-round RT-PCR of the TCR CDR3. TCRdb re-derived calls from the multiplex PCR reads in MiXCR, one entry per CDR3 protein. This table holds hundreds of thousands of distinct CDR3 sequences, roughly a third found once. Sequenced sample: blood. The receptors originated from a woman aged 40 to 50 with Graves' hyperthyroidism.

The J gene is TRBJ1-6, the V gene TRBV6-5; D is perhaps TRBD1 (6 bases). Trimming removed 6 bases at V and 7 bases at J, with 16 bases between. The CDR3 consists of 15 residues. Germline V gives CDR1 MNHEY, CDR2 SVGAGI. The CDR3 coding sequence is TGTGCCAGCAGACAGGGTCAGGGACGAAATTCACCCCTCCACTTT. Its translation: CASRQGQGRNSPLHF.

This clonotype occurred a few times. V is TRBV10-3 and J is TRBJ1-1, with D uncertain. V was trimmed by 4 bases and J by 3 bases, leaving 12 bases between them. Germline CDR1 and CDR2: ENHRY and SYGVKD. CDR3 length equals 14 residues. The chain's CDR3 is CAISAAGWDTEAFF. The CDR3 nucleotides are TGTGCCATCAGTGCGGCCGGTTGGGACACTGAAGCTTTCTTT.

The chain is built from TRBV6-5 and TRBJ1-2; D unresolved. CDR3 size: 13 residues. Trimming cost V 4 bases and J 4 bases, with 10 bases left between them. In germline, CDR1 is MNHEY, CDR2 SVGAGI. CDR3 sequence: CASSFRESYGYTF. CDR3 DNA: TGTGCCAGCAGTTTTAGGGAGTCCTATGGCTACACCTTC.

This clonotype was detected ten times or more. The gene calls are TRBV4-1 and TRBJ1-5, with D possibly being TRBD1 (5 bases). The germline V gene has CDR1 MGHRA and CDR2 YSYEKL. This CDR3 has 13 residues. Trimming left V 1 base short and J 7 bases short, with 8 bases between. The CDR3 sequence: CASSQGDDQPQHF. CDR3 in DNA: TGCGCCAGCAGCCAAGGGGACGACCAGCCCCAGCATTTT.

The rearrangement links TRBV12-3 or TRBV12-4 to TRBJ2-5; weak D call: TRBD1 (6 bases). V dropped 0 bases and J dropped 4 bases, with 9 bases sitting between them. The CDR3 is made up of 14 amino acids. In DNA, the CDR3 is TGTGCCAGCAGTTTAGCTGACAGGAGAGAGACCCAGTACTTC. This encodes CASSLADRRETQYF.

This chain links TRBV7-8 with TRBJ2-7; D is possibly TRBD1 (6 bases). CDR1 is SGHVS, CDR2 FQNEAQ, per germline. The V end was cut by 5 bases, the J end by 2 bases, with 16 bases between. The CDR3 runs to 15 residues. CDR3 bases: TGTGCCAGCAGCCCAGGTCACCGGACAGCCTACGAGCAGTACTTC. Protein: CASSPGHRTAYEQYF.

This clonotype has more than one count but fewer than ten. This sequence joins TRBV4-3 and TRBJ2-5; TRBD2 agrees at 11 bases. Trimming cost V 1 base and J 1 base; bases outside gene matches: 5. This CDR3 is 17 amino acids long. CDR1 is LGHNA and CDR2 is YSLEER in the germline V gene. In DNA, the CDR3 is TGCGCCAGCAGCCAAGGACTAGCGGGGACTATCCAAGAGACCCAGTACTTC. Translation: CASSQGLAGTIQETQYF.

V gene TRBV19 combines with J gene TRBJ1-1; no clear D gene. The CDR3 loop spans 12 amino acids. V lost 2 bases, J lost 4 bases, and 5 bases lay in between. Germline V lookup: CDR1 LNHDA, CDR2 SQIVND (reference sequence). CDR3 region: CASSILGTEAFF. The CDR3 DNA follows: TGTGCCAGTAGTATATTGGGCACTGAAGCTTTCTTT.

This chain connects TRBV19 to TRBJ2-5; 14 bases are shared with TRBD2. The CDR3 covers 16 residues. Germline loops: CDR1 LNHDA, CDR2 SQIVND (reference sequence). V was clipped by 7 bases and J by 0 bases; unmatched bases: 4. DNA for the CDR3: TGTGCCAGTACCATGACTAGCGGGGGGGACCAAGAGACCCAGTACTTC. This translates into CASTMTSGGDQETQYF. The variable domain in full, with the rest retrieved from reference TRBV19 and TRBJ2-5, is DGGITQSPKYLFRKEGQNVTLSCEQNLNHDAMYWYRQDPGQGLRLIYYSQIVNDFQKGDIAEGYSVSREKKESFPLTVTSAQKNPTAFYLCASTMTSGGDQETQYFGPGTRLLVL.